This T cell receptor beta chain appears in the sequencing data of a study of cytomegalovirus exposure and HLA in healthy donors. Whole-study results and caveats: CMV serostatus was the sole immune exposure data available. TCR beta V- and J-gene trimming, according to a later analysis, was linked to a missense DCLRE1C variant. Sequencing likely produced, as an artifact, a cluster of highly shared sequence variants. Associated with HLA alleles at 0.05 false discovery rate in a later analysis were 15,000 to 20,000 TCR beta sequences.

The germline V gene encodes CDR1 LNHDA and CDR2 SQIVND (reference sequence). CDR3 length: 19 amino acids. Trimming took 1 base from V and 1 from J; bases not matched to a gene: 9. On this clone itself: The antigen remains unidentified.

PCR involved 60 Vbeta and 13 Jbeta primers. Profiling relied on immunoSEQ multiplex PCR, and the TCRdb table lists in-frame clones only, not all of them. The repertoire includes tens of thousands of clones, 65% to 90% of them detected once, and around 4% sits in the top ten. V gene TRBV19 combines with J gene TRBJ2-6, with 8 bases identical to TRBD1. The sequenced sample was PBMCs. This receptor was obtained from a man aged 25-40 years in good health and CMV-seronegative. The CDR3 DNA sequence: TGTGCCAGTAGTATAGCGGGGCGCAGGGGGCGGTCTGGGGCCAACGTCCTGACTTTC. It encodes CASSIAGRRGRSGANVLTF.